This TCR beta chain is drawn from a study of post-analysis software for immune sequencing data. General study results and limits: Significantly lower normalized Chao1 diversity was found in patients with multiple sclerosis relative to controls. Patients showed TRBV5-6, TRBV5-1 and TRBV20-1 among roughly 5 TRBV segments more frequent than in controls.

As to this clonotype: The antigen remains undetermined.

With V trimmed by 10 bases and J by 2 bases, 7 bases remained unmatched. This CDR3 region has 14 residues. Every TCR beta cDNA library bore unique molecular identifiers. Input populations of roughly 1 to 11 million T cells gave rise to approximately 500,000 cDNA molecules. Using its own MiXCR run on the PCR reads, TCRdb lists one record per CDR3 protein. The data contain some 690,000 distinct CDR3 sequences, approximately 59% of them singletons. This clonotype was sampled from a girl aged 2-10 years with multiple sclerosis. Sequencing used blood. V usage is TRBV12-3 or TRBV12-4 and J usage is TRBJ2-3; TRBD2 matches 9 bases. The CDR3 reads CAIRIAGVTDTQYF. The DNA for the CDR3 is TGTGCCATCCGCATAGCGGGAGTCACAGATACGCAGTATTTT.